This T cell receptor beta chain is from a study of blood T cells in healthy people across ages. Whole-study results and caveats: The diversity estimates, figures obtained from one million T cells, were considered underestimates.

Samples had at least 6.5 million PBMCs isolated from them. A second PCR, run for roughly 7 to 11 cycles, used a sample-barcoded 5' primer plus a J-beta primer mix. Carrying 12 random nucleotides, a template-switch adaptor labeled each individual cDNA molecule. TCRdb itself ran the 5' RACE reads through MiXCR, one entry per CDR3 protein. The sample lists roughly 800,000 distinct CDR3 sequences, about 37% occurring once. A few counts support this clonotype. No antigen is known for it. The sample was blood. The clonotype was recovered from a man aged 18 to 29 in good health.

CDR3 sequence (DNA): TGCGCCAGCAGCCCTCGGACTAGCAAGGAGACCCAGTACTTC. It is translated as CASSPRTSKETQYF. This sequence joins TRBV4-3 and TRBJ2-7; 8 bases map to TRBD2. The J call is uncertain, as TRBJ2-5 better fits the DNA end. The CDR3 is made up of 14 amino acids. Germline V gene sequence: CDR1 LGHNA, CDR2 YSLEER.